This T cell receptor (beta chain) appears in the sequencing data of a study of CD8+ T cells in alopecia areata. As the sequencing template, cDNA was produced by extracting RNA and reverse transcribing it. The assay was immunoSEQ multiplex PCR, and TCRdb's table has in-frame clones only and misses some. The sample gives about 210,000 clones, around two fifths of which show up once; over 2% is in the top ten. Treatment meaning: oral pan-JAK inhibitor, 5-10 mg twice daily. CDR1 GTSNPN and CDR2 SVGIG come from the germline V gene (reference sequence). The CDR3 is made up of 14 amino acids. V shed 2 bases and J shed 6 bases, with 14 bases lying between them.

J is TRBJ1-5 and V is TRBV30; D not resolved. The receptor comes from a human donor with alopecia areata. The input for sequencing was CD4+ T cells sorted from blood, taken at approximately week 36, from a patient treated with tofacitinib. The DNA of the CDR3 is TGTGCCTGGAGTCTCAGACGGCCTGGTCAGCCCCAGCATTTT. It is translated as CAWSLRRPGQPQHF.